Following are 2 T cell receptor beta chains from one sample sequenced in a study of beta chain features in type 1 diabetes (dated by TCRdb to the late 2010s). Library prep was done by the immunoSEQ multiplex PCR assay. All of the isolated RNA was reverse transcribed with the High Capacity cDNA Reverse Transcription Kit, so expressed TCRB transcripts were sequenced. The table was pulled from immuneACCESS by TCRdb, which kept in-frame rearrangements only. Such tables lose some clones; where checked, under half of the loss comes from unresolved V genes, and the rest has no known cause. Recorded for this sample are around 240,000 clones; 55% to 70% of them occurred a single time. The top ten clonotypes cover around 0.057% of the sample. What was sequenced was naive CD4+ T cells from blood. Reading the label with the study, this specimen's cell subset or site is: true naive CD4+ T cells. All receptors derive from a man aged 25 to 40 in good health.

The chain has TRBV20-1 and TRBJ1-1; unclear D gene. V was pared by 3 bases and J by 8 bases, with 7 bases between. The CDR3 loop spans 10 amino acids. Looked up from germline, CDR1 is DFQATT and CDR2 is SNEGSKA (reference sequence). CDR3 region: CSARADEAFF. The CDR3 coding sequence is TGCAGTGCTAGGGCAGACGAAGCTTTCTTT.

The chain combines TRBV7-9 with TRBJ1-4; D may be TRBD1 (5 bases). The CDR3 totals 14 residues. The V end was cut by 5 bases, the J end by 11 bases, with 18 bases between. Germline CDR1 reads SEHNR; CDR2 reads FQNEAQ (reference sequence). Here the CDR3 reads CASSLDTAKGKLFF. For the CDR3, the DNA is TGTGCCAGCAGCCTGGACACGGCCAAGGGCAAACTGTTTTTT.